This is a list of T cell receptor beta chains from one sample in a study of CD8 T cells in cerebrospinal fluid in Alzheimer's disease. Reanalyzing the 10x single-cell sequencing reads, TCRdb keeps one entry per CDR3 protein, without DNA. Its listing shows around 1,200 distinct CDR3 sequences. The specimen was cerebrospinal fluid. The receptor set was obtained from a human donor with Parkinson's disease. Both conserved end residues are part of each CDR3. Clone size appears in some rows only: once, few, many, or a class for an expanded clone.

v_call: TRBV7-7
clone_size: -
j_call: TRBJ1-4
cdr3_aa: CASSFVLNEKLFF

v_call: TRBV20-1
clone_size: medium-sized
j_call: TRBJ2-5
cdr3_aa: CSARGELAQETQYF

v_call: TRBV5-4
clone_size: medium-sized
j_call: TRBJ1-2
cdr3_aa: CASSLLRGGTDLYGYTF

v_call: TRBV28
clone_size: -
j_call: TRBJ1-2
cdr3_aa: CASGKEDYGYTF

v_call: TRBV7-2
clone_size: medium-sized
j_call: TRBJ1-5
cdr3_aa: CASSLPAENQPQHF

v_call: TRBV13
clone_size: -
j_call: TRBJ2-7
cdr3_aa: CASSQGEEQYF

v_call: TRBV5-6
clone_size: medium-sized
j_call: TRBJ2-7
cdr3_aa: CASSLNSNEQYF

v_call: TRBV7-9
clone_size: -
j_call: TRBJ1-5
cdr3_aa: CASSLTDSNQPQHF

v_call: TRBV2
clone_size: medium-sized
j_call: TRBJ2-7
cdr3_aa: CASNKIRSYEQYF

v_call: TRBV6-5
clone_size: medium-sized
j_call: TRBJ2-2
cdr3_aa: CASTRGGTGELFF

v_call: TRBV15
clone_size: -
j_call: TRBJ1-2
cdr3_aa: CATSRAGFNYGYTF

v_call: TRBV3-2
clone_size: -
j_call: TRBJ2-1
cdr3_aa: CASSRSCPSGSYNEQFF

v_call: TRBV28
clone_size: medium-sized
j_call: TRBJ2-1
cdr3_aa: CASRTLAGGNYNEQFF

v_call: TRBV20-1
clone_size: medium-sized
j_call: TRBJ2-2
cdr3_aa: CSAETGTGAAGELFF

v_call: TRBV6-5
clone_size: -
j_call: TRBJ1-2
cdr3_aa: CASSYSGQGVFGYTF

v_call: TRBV15
clone_size: -
j_call: TRBJ2-2
cdr3_aa: CATSRVASGELFF

v_call: TRBV2
clone_size: medium-sized
j_call: TRBJ2-1
cdr3_aa: CASSLPGQGFHNEQFF

v_call: TRBV5-5
clone_size: large
j_call: TRBJ2-7
cdr3_aa: CASSPNSDTYEQYF

v_call: TRBV4-1
clone_size: medium-sized
j_call: TRBJ2-3
cdr3_aa: CASSRETSGGYTQYF

v_call: TRBV12-3/TRBV12-4
clone_size: large
j_call: TRBJ2-2
cdr3_aa: CASRKGTFTGELFF